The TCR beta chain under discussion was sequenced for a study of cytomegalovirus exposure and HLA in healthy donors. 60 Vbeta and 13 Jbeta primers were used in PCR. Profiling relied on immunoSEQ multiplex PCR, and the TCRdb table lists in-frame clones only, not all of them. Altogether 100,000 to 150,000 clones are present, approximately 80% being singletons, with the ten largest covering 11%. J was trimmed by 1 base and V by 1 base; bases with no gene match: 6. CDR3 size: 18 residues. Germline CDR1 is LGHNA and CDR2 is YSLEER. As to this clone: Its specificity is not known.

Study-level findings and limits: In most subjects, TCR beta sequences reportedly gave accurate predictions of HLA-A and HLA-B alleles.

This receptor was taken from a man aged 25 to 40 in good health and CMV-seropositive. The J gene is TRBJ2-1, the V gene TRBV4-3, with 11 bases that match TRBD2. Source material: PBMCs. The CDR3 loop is CASSQGGLAGGSYNEQFF. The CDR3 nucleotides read TGCGCCAGCAGCCAAGGGGGGCTAGCGGGAGGTTCCTACAATGAGCAGTTCTTC.